This T cell receptor beta chain was captured in a study of blood T cell repertoires in COVID-19. In the authors' methods: Cell counts per sample came from amplifying reference gene primers. Using immunoSEQ multiplex PCR, the repertoire was profiled, and TCRdb retains in-frame clones only, with some absent. The V and J calls and clone size were taken over from that table, and D and trimming were inferred from the DNA. This sample has 100,000 to 150,000 clones, with approximately 87% found just once. Germline CDR1 is SGHAT and CDR2 is FQNNGV. The CDR3 loop spans 14 amino acids. A few counts support this clone. At one end, the junction sequence differs from germline, possibly due to a read error.

The source is a man between 65 and 80 years old who had recovered from COVID-19. Sequencing input: peripheral blood. The chain has TRBV11-2 and TRBJ1-2; TRBD1 matches at 7 bases. CDR3 sequence (DNA): TGTGCCAGCAGCATAGAAAGACAGGGTCACGGCTACACCTTC. This codes for CASSIERQGHGYTF.